These T cell receptor beta chains were read from a single sample in a study of OX40 agonist ivuxolimab in advanced cancers. Repertoires were generated with immunoSEQ multiplex PCR, while TCRdb's copy carries only in-frame clones and drops some. The repertoire holds tens of thousands of clones, with just over 85% as singletons. The source material was CD4+ or CD8+ T cells sorted from blood, sampled in a trial of the OX40 agonist ivuxolimab. These receptor sequences come from an adult with an advanced solid tumor such as melanoma, head and neck, liver or kidney cancer. CDR3s include the opening cysteine and the closing phenylalanine or tryptophan. D genes are given only for firm matches. The listing skips clone size in some rows; elsewhere it reads once, few, many or a size class.

TRBV29-1	TRBJ2-3	-	-	CSVAWTANTDTQYF	TGCAGCGTTGCTTGGACAGCTAACACAGATACGCAGTATTTT
TRBV4-1	TRBJ1-1	-	-	CASSPSPWGRRSGTEAFF	TGCGCCAGCAGCCCCTCACCTTGGGGCAGGCGATCCGGCACTGAAGCTTTCTTT
TRBV28	TRBJ1-3	-	-	CASNSGSLALSGNTIYF	TGTGCCAGCAACTCGGGGAGTTTGGCTCTCTCTGGAAACACCATATATTTT
TRBV28	TRBJ1-1	TRBD1	-	CASRNRDRGNTEAFF	TGTGCCAGCCGCAACCGGGACAGGGGGAACACTGAAGCTTTCTTT
TRBV28	TRBJ2-3	-	-	CATRGASYTQYF	TGTGCCACGAGGGGCGCGTCCTATACGCAGTATTTT
TRBV7-6	TRBJ1-1	-	-	CASSSVGVTEAFF	TGTGCCAGCAGCTCCGTGGGGGTCACTGAAGCTTTCTTT
TRBV27	TRBJ1-6	-	-	CASSLRVDSPLHF	TGTGCCAGCAGTTTAAGGGTTGATTCACCCCTCCACTTT
TRBV30	TRBJ1-4	-	-	CAWSSLNEKLFF	TGTGCCTGGAGTTCACTCAATGAAAAACTGTTTTTT
TRBV19	TRBJ2-5	-	-	CASSAGQWPETQYF	TGTGCCAGTAGTGCGGGACAGTGGCCCGAGACCCAGTACTTC
TRBV10-1	TRBJ2-5	-	-	CASSGPRTQETQYF	TGCGCCAGCAGTGGACCGAGGACCCAAGAGACCCAGTACTTC
TRBV14	TRBJ2-7	-	once	CASSQESYEQYF	TGTGCCAGCAGCCAAGAATCCTACGAGCAGTACTTC
TRBV5-4	TRBJ2-6	-	-	CASSRSQGGGANVLTF	TGTGCCAGCAGCCGTTCACAGGGTGGTGGGGCCAACGTCCTGACTTTC
TRBV10-3	TRBJ2-3	TRBD2	-	CATNSGMSGTDTQYF	TGTGCCACAAATAGCGGGATGAGCGGCACAGATACGCAGTATTTT
TRBV6-5	TRBJ2-1	TRBD2	-	CASSYRRGLAGNEQFF	TGTGCCAGCAGTTACCGTCGGGGACTAGCAGGCAATGAGCAGTTCTTC
TRBV10-2	TRBJ2-1	-	few	CASSESIWRNEQFF	TGCGCCAGCAGTGAGTCGATATGGAGGAATGAGCAGTTCTTC
TRBV12-5	TRBJ1-3	TRBD1	-	CASGRGGQGAGNTIYF	TGTGCTAGTGGCAGGGGGGGACAGGGGGCTGGAAACACCATATATTTT
TRBV9	TRBJ1-2	TRBD1	-	CASSAQGRGNYGYTF	TGTGCCAGCAGCGCACAGGGGCGCGGGAACTATGGCTACACCTTC
TRBV28	TRBJ1-2	TRBD1	few	CASSSPGQGFSSSGYTF	TGTGCCAGCAGTTCCCCGGGACAGGGCTTCTCTAGCTCTGGCTACACCTTC
TRBV6-1	TRBJ2-5	TRBD1	-	CASSARQGRQETQYF	TGTGCCAGCAGTGCCCGACAGGGGAGGCAAGAGACCCAGTACTTC
TRBV10-3	TRBJ2-1	TRBD2	-	CAISATSGVGFSEQFF	TGTGCCATCAGTGCGACTAGCGGGGTGGGGTTCAGTGAGCAGTTCTTC
TRBV7-2	TRBJ2-7	-	-	CASSFGPEQYF	TGTGCCAGCAGCTTCGGACCCGAGCAGTACTTC
TRBV21-1	TRBJ2-7	-	-	CASSGPDRGGSYEQYF	TGTGCCAGCAGCGGCCCGGACAGGGGAGGGTCCTACGAGCAGTACTTC
TRBV28	TRBJ1-1	TRBD1	-	CASGYPGQGTTEAFF	TGTGCCAGCGGGTATCCGGGACAGGGGACCACTGAAGCTTTCTTT
TRBV30	TRBJ1-3	-	-	CAWSGAGPAGGNTIYF	TGTGCCTGGAGTGGAGCGGGTCCGGCCGGCGGAAACACCATATATTTT
TRBV6-1	TRBJ2-3	-	once	CASSERGVGQILRLIRGDTQYF	TGTGCCAGCAGTGAACGGGGAGTAGGACAGATACTTCGTCTAATTAGGGGAGATACGCAGTATTTT
TRBV7-9	TRBJ1-5	-	few	CASSLDIGQSRGNQPQHF	TGTGCCAGCAGCTTAGATATTGGACAGTCACGGGGCAATCAGCCCCAGCATTTT
TRBV27	TRBJ2-1	TRBD1	-	CASSSVQGNEQFF	TGTGCCAGCAGTTCAGTACAGGGGAATGAGCAGTTCTTC
TRBV30	TRBJ1-3	TRBD1	-	CAWSGTASGNTIYF	TGTGCCTGGAGCGGGACAGCCTCTGGAAACACCATATATTTT
TRBV7-9	TRBJ2-3	-	-	CASSRPQPRTDTQYF	TGTGCCAGCAGCCGTCCGCAGCCCCGCACAGATACGCAGTATTTT
TRBV9	TRBJ2-2	TRBD2	-	CASSARGTSGETGELFF	TGTGCCAGCAGCGCGCGAGGGACTAGCGGAGAAACCGGGGAGCTGTTTTTT
TRBV4-2	TRBJ1-2	-	-	CASSQDALYGYTF	TGTGCCAGCAGCCAAGATGCCCTCTATGGCTACACCTTC
TRBV18	TRBJ2-2	TRBD1	-	CASSLGTGDSTGELFF	TGTGCCAGCTCACTCGGGACAGGGGACTCGACCGGGGAGCTGTTTTTT
TRBV6-1	TRBJ1-4	-	-	CASSSGRTTNEKLFF	TGTGCCAGCAGTTCTGGACGGACAACTAATGAAAAACTGTTTTTT
TRBV13	TRBJ2-1	TRBD2	-	CASSSHPLAGGLNEQFF	TGTGCCAGCAGCTCCCACCCCCTAGCGGGAGGGTTAAATGAGCAGTTCTTC
TRBV15	TRBJ1-1	-	once	CATSNGGVNTEAFF	TGTGCCACCAGCAATGGGGGAGTGAACACTGAAGCTTTCTTT
TRBV28	TRBJ1-6	TRBD1	-	CASSLGAGGNNSPLHF	TGTGCCAGCAGTTTAGGGGCAGGGGGTAATAATTCACCCCTCCACTTT
TRBV4-1	TRBJ1-2	-	-	CASSQLRGFNYGYTF	TGCGCCAGCAGCCAGCTCCGGGGATTTAACTATGGCTACACCTTC
TRBV6-6	TRBJ1-1	-	-	CASSDHSGEAFF	TGTGCCAGCAGTGACCACAGTGGAGAAGCTTTCTTT
TRBV6-1	TRBJ1-2	TRBD1	-	CASRTGTNYGYTF	TGTGCCAGCAGGACAGGGACTAACTATGGCTACACCTTC
TRBV6-1	TRBJ2-1	TRBD2	-	CASSALPRGRAYNEQFF	TGTGCCAGCAGTGCTCTCCCCCGCGGGAGGGCCTACAATGAGCAGTTCTTC
TRBV27	TRBJ2-7	-	-	CAYQGYEQYF	TGTGCCTACCAGGGCTACGAGCAGTACTTC
TRBV11-2	TRBJ1-3	-	-	CASSLDRAPGNTIYF	TGTGCCAGCAGCTTAGATCGGGCCCCTGGAAACACCATATATTTT
TRBV30	TRBJ1-5	TRBD1	few	CAGGTGPGQPQHF	TGTGCCGGAGGGACAGGGCCGGGCCAGCCCCAGCATTTT
TRBV2	TRBJ1-5	-	-	CATSPQDQPQHF	TGTGCCACCTCACCCCAGGATCAGCCCCAGCATTTT
TRBV6-1	TRBJ1-5	-	-	CASISTGAQPQHF	TGTGCCAGCATTTCGACAGGCGCCCAGCCCCAGCATTTT
TRBV9	TRBJ1-4	TRBD1	-	CASSADGDRVPEKLFF	TGTGCCAGCAGCGCCGATGGGGACAGGGTCCCTGAAAAACTGTTTTTT
TRBV28	TRBJ1-2	TRBD1	-	CASSLVGQGYGYTF	TGTGCCAGCAGTTTAGTAGGACAGGGCTATGGCTACACCTTC